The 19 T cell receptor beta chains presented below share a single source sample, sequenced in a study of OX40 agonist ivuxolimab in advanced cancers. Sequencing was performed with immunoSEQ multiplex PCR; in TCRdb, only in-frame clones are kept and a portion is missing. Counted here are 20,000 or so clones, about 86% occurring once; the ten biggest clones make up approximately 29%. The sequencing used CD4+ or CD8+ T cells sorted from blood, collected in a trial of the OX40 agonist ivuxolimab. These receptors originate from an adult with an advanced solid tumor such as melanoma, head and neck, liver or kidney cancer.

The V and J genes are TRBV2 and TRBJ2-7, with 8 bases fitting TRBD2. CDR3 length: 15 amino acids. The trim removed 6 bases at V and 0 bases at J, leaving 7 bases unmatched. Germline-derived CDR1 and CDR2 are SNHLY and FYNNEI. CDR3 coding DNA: TGTGCCAGCAGGAAGGGAGCGGGAGACTCCTACGAGCAGTACTTC. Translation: CASRKGAGDSYEQYF.

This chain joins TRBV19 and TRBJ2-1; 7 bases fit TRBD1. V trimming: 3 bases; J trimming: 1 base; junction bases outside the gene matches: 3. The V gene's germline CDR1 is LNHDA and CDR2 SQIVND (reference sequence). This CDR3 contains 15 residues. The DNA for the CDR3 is TGTGCCAGTAGTATCTGGGACAGTTCCTACAATGAGCAGTTCTTC. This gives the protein CASSIWDSSYNEQFF.

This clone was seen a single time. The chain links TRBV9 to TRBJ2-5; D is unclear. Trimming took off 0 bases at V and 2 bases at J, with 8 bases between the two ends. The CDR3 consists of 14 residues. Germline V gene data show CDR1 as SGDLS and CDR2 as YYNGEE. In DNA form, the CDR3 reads TGTGCCAGCAGCGTAGCCGGCGTACAAGAGACCCAGTACTTC. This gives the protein CASSVAGVQETQYF.

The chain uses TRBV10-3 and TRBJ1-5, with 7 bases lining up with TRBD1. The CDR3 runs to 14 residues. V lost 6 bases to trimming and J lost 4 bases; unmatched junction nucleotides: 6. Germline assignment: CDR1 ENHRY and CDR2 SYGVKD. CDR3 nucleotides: TGTGCCATCAGGTCAGACAGGGAGAATCAGCCCCAGCATTTT. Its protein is CAIRSDRENQPQHF.

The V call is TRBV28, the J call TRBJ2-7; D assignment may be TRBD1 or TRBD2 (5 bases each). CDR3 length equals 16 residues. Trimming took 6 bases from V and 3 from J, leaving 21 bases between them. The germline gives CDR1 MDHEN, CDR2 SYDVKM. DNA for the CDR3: TGTGCCAGCAGCACCATCAACCCCCGGGACCTCTACGAGCAGTACTTC. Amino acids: CASSTINPRDLYEQYF.

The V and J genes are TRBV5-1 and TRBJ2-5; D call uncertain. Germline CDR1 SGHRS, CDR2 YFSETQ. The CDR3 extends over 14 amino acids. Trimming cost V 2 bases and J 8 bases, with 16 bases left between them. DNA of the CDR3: TGCGCCAGCAGCTTCGGCACACCAAGAGAAACCCAGTACTTC. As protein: CASSFGTPRETQYF.

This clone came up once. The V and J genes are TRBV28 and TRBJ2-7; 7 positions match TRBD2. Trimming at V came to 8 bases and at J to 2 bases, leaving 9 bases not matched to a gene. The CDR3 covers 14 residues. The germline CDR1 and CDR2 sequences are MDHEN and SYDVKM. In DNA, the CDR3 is TGTGCCAGCTGTGAGGGCGGGAGCCCCTACGAGCAGTACTTC. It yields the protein CASCEGGSPYEQYF.

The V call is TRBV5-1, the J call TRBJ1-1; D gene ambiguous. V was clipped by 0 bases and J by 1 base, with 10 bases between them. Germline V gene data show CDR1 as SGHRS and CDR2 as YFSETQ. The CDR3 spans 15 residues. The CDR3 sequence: CASSLGGVGNTEAFF. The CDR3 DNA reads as TGCGCCAGCAGCTTGGGGGGAGTAGGGAACACTGAAGCTTTCTTT.

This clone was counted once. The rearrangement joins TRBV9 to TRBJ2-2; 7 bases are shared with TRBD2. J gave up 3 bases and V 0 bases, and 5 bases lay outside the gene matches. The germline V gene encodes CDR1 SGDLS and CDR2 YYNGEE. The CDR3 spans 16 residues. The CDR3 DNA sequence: TGTGCCAGCAGCGTAGACTCTAGCGGACACACCGGGGAGCTGTTTTTT. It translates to CASSVDSSGHTGELFF.

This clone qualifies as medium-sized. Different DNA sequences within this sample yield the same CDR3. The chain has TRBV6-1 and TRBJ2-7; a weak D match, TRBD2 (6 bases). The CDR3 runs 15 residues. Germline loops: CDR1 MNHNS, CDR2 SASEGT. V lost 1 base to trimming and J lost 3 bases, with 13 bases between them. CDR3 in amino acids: CASSEGRASDYEQYF. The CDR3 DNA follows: TGTGCCAGCAGTGAAGGAAGGGCTAGCGACTACGAGCAGTACTTC.

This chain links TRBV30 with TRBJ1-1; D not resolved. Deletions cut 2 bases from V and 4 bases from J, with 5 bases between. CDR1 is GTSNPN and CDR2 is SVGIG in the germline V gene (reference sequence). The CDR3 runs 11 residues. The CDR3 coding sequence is TGTGCCTGGAGTTTATTCACTGAAGCTTTCTTT. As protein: CAWSLFTEAFF.

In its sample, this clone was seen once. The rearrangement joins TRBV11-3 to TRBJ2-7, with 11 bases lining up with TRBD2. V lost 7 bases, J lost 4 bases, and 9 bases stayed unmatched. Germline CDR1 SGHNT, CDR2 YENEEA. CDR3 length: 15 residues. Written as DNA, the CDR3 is TGTGCCAGCAAAAGTACTAGCGGGAGAAGGTACGAGCAGTACTTC. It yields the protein CASKSTSGRRYEQYF.

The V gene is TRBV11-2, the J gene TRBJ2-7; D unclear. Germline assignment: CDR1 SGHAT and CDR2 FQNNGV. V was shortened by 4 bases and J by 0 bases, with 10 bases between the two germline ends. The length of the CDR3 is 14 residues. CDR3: CASSSPLSSYEQYF. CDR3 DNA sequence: TGTGCCAGCAGCTCCCCACTCTCCTCCTACGAGCAGTACTTC.

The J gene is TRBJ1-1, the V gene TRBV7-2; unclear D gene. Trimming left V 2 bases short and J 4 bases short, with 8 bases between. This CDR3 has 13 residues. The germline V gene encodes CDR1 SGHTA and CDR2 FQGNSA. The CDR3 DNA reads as TGTGCCAGCAGCTTATGGTCGGGCACTGAAGCTTTCTTT. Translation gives CASSLWSGTEAFF.

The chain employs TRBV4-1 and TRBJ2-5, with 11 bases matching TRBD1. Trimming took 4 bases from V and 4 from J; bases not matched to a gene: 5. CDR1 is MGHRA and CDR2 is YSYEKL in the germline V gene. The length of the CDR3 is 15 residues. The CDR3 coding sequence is TGCGCCAGCAGCCCAACGGGACAGGGGGGAGAGACCCAGTACTTC. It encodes CASSPTGQGGETQYF.

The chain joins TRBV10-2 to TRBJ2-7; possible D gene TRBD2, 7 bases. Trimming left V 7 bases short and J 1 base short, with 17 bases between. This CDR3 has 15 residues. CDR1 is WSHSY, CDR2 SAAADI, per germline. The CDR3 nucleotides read TGCGCCAGCAAAGAAGGGGGAGGGCCATCCTACGAGCAGTACTTC. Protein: CASKEGGGPSYEQYF.

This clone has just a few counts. CDR3 nucleotide sequence: TGTGCCAGCAGACCTCCCAGCTCCTACAATGAGCAGTTCTTC. Amino acids: CASRPPSSYNEQFF. V is TRBV28 and J is TRBJ2-1; no clear D. CDR3 length equals 14 residues. CDR1 and CDR2 (germline): MDHEN, SYDVKM. Trimming stripped 6 bases from V and 0 bases from J, with 9 bases between.

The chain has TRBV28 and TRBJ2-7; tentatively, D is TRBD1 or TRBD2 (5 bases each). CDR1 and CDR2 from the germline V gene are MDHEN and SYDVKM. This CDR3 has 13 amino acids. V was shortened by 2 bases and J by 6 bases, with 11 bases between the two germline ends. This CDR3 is CASSLGEGTEQYF. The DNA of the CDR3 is TGTGCCAGCAGTTTAGGTGAGGGGACCGAGCAGTACTTC.

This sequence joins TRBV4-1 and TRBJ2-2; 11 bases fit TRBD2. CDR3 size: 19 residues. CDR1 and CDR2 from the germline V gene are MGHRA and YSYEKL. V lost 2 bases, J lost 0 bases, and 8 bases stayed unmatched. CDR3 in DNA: TGCGCCAGCAGCCAACCCGAGACTAGCGGGGCTTCGAACACCGGGGAGCTGTTTTTT. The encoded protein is CASSQPETSGASNTGELFF.